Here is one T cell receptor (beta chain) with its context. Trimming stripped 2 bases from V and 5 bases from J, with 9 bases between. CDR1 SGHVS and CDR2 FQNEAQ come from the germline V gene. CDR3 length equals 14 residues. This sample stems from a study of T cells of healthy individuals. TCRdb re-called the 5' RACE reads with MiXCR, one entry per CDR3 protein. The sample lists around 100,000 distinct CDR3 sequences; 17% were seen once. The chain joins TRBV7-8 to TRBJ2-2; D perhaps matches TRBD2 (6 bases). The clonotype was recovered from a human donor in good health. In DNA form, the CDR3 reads TGTGCCAGCAGCTTAACTCTAGCGACCGGGGAGCTGTTTTTT. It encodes CASSLTLATGELFF.